Following are 6 T cell receptor beta chains from one sample sequenced in a study of blood T cell repertoires in COVID-19. Sequenced by immunoSEQ multiplex PCR; TCRdb stores in-frame clones only, minus some. The profile shows a few hundred thousand clones, 65% to 90% of them singletons. Sequencing input: PBMCs or T cells enriched from blood (not recorded which). These receptors were taken from a woman aged 40 to 55 with acute COVID-19.

CDR3 in amino acids: CASSYNPGVTGELFF. CDR3 nucleotides: TGTGCCAGCAGTTACAATCCGGGTGTCACCGGGGAGCTGTTTTTT. The J gene is TRBJ2-2, the V gene TRBV6-2 or TRBV6-3; D is unclear. Germline CDR1 and CDR2: MNHEY and SVGEGT. Trimming removed 2 bases at V and 4 bases at J, with 11 bases between. CDR3 length: 15 amino acids.

This clone was counted only a few times. The chain joins TRBV12-5 to TRBJ2-2; no definite D call. Trimming took 1 base from V and 8 from J, leaving 5 bases between them. From germline, CDR1 is LGHNT and CDR2 FRNRAP. The CDR3 loop spans 12 amino acids. CDR3 sequence: CASGLESGELFF. CDR3 in DNA: TGTGCTAGTGGTTTGGAATCTGGGGAGCTGTTTTTT.

This chain uses TRBV24-1 with TRBJ1-2; D call uncertain. Germline-derived CDR1 and CDR2 are KGHDR and SFDVKD. The CDR3 spans 12 residues. Trimming cost V 3 bases and J 4 bases, with 5 bases left between them. The CDR3 here is CATSDGGYGYTF. For the CDR3, the DNA is TGTGCCACCAGTGATGGCGGCTATGGCTACACCTTC.

V is TRBV28 and J is TRBJ2-7; possibly TRBD1 for D (5 bases). Germline V CDR1 and CDR2: MDHEN, SYDVKM. The CDR3 is 16 amino acids. V was shortened by 7 bases and J by 0 bases, with 19 bases between the two germline ends. The CDR3 sequence: CASTTRPRTISYEQYF. The CDR3 nucleotides are TGTGCCAGCACCACCCGGCCGCGGACAATCTCCTACGAGCAGTACTTC.

The chain links TRBV28 to TRBJ2-7; possible D gene TRBD1, 5 bases. V lost 2 bases and J 3 bases, leaving 11 bases between the germline ends. The length of the CDR3 is 14 residues. The V gene's germline CDR1 is MDHEN and CDR2 SYDVKM. The DNA for the CDR3 is TGTGCCAGCAGTTTAGTAGTAGGGGTCTACGAGCAGTACTTC. Residues: CASSLVVGVYEQYF. The whole variable domain, filled in from reference TRBV28 and TRBJ2-7, reads DVKVTQSSRYLVKRTGEKVFLECVQDMDHENMFWYRQDPGLGLRLIYFSYDVKMKEKGDIPEGYSVSREKKERFSLILESASTNQTSMYLCASSLVVGVYEQYFGPGTRLTVT.

The chain uses TRBV30 and TRBJ2-5; D is possibly TRBD2 (6 bases). Germline V gene data show CDR1 as GTSNPN and CDR2 as SVGIG (reference sequence). The CDR3 consists of 14 residues. V lost 5 bases, J lost 4 bases, and 17 bases lay in between. The CDR3 bases are TGTGCCTGGGGGAAAGGAGTGGGAGGAGAGACCCAGTACTTC. Its translation is CAWGKGVGGETQYF. Together with reference TRBV30 and TRBJ2-5, the CDR3 gives the full variable domain: SQTIHQWPATLVQPVGSPLSLECTVEGTSNPNLYWYRQAAGRGLQLLFYSVGIGQISSEVPQNLSASRPQDRQFILSSKKLLLSDSGFYLCAWGKGVGGETQYFGPGTRLLVL.